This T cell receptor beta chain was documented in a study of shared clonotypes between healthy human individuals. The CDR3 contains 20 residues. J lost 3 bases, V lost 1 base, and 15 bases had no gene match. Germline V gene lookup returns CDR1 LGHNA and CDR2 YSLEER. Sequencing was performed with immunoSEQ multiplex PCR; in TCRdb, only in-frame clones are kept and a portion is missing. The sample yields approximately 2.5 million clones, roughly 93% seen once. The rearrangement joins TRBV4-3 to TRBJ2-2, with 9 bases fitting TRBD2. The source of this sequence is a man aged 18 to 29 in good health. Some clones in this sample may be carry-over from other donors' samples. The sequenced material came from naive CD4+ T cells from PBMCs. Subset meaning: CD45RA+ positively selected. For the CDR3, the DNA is TGCGCCAGCAGCCAAGCACCCTCGTTGGCTAGCGGGACATACACCGGGGAGCTGTTTTTT. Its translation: CASSQAPSLASGTYTGELFF.